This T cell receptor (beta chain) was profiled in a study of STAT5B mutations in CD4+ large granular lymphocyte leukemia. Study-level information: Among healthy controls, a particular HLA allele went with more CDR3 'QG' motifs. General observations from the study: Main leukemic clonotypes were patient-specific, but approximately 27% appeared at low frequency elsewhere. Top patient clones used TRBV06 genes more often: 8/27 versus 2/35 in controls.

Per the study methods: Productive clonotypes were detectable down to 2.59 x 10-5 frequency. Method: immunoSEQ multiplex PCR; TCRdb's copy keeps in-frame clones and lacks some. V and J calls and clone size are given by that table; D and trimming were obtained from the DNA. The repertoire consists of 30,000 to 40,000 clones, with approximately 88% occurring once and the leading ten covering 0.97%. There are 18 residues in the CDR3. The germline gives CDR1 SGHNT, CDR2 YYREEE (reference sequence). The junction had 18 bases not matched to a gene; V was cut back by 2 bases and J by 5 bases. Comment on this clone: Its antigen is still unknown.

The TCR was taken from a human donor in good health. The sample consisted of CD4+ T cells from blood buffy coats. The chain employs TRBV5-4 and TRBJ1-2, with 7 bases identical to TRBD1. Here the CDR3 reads CASSLTRARLGGYYGYTF. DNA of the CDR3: TGTGCCAGCAGCTTAACCAGGGCCCGACTAGGGGGCTATTATGGCTACACCTTC.